This T cell receptor beta chain was obtained from a study of monozygotic twins with inflammatory bowel disease. Findings and limits, study-wide: Inverse Simpson values showed less TCRbeta diversity in IBD patients than in their healthy co-twins. Possibly reflecting limited power, no difference in repertoire similarity was found between concordant and discordant twins. Heterogeneous immunosuppressive treatment regimens may have introduced variability into patient repertoires.

Both TCRalpha and TCRbeta cDNA were subjected to two nested PCRs lasting roughly 16 and 10 cycles. One entry per CDR3 protein, without DNA, is what TCRdb gives after re-calling the 5' RACE reads. This sample's table reports about 450,000 distinct CDR3 sequences. As for this clonotype: Its antigen is not identified.

The CDR3 totals 15 residues. CDR1 is LGHDT and CDR2 is YNNKEL in the germline V gene (reference sequence). Sequenced input: blood. The gene calls are TRBV3-1 and TRBJ1-4; as DNA is missing, the TRBD1 call by TCRdb cannot be tested. This receptor was taken from a human donor with ulcerative colitis or Crohn's disease, or a healthy co-twin of an affected twin (not recorded which). This chain's CDR3 is CASTYAGGGGEKLCF.